A selection of T cell receptor beta chains follows, all from one sample in a study of T cells in Graves' hyperthyroidism and ophthalmopathy. TCRdb re-derived calls from the multiplex PCR reads in MiXCR, one entry per CDR3 protein. The table includes about 420,000 distinct CDR3 sequences, approximately 14% detected once. The material sequenced was blood. Source of these receptors: a young woman with Graves' hyperthyroidism. Each CDR3 is given with its conserved first and last residue. A D gene is named only where the DNA matches it firmly. The size field is filled for only some rows; it gives once, few, many or a size class.

D	V	J	size	DNA	CDR3
-	TRBV19	TRBJ1-2	many	TGTGCCACCTCGTCTCGACAGCTTGCTAACTATGGCTACACCTTC	CATSSRQLANYGYTF
-	TRBV20-1	TRBJ2-2	many	TGCAGTGCTAGACAACGGAACACCGGGGAGCTGTTTTTT	CSARQRNTGELFF
-	TRBV11-2	TRBJ2-7	many	TGTGCCAGCAGCTTAGAAGCAGGGCGGGTCGAGCAGTACTTC	CASSLEAGRVEQYF
TRBD1	TRBV7-9	TRBJ1-6	-	TGTGCCAGCAGCCCTCAGGAACGGAGAGGGGGCAATTCACCCCTCCACTTT	CASSPQERRGGNSPLHF
-	TRBV19	TRBJ1-6	-	TGTGCCAGTAGTCCCTCGGTGGCGGGCTCACCCCTCCACTTT	CASSPSVAGSPLHF
-	TRBV4-3	TRBJ2-1	few	TGCGCCAGCAGCCAAGCTATCCCGGGGCCAGCCAATGAGCAGTTCTTC	CASSQAIPGPANEQFF
TRBD2	TRBV4-1	TRBJ2-3	few	TGCGCCAGCAGCCAAGGTGTGAGACTAGCGGGAGGTCGGGGCACAGATACGCAGTATTTT	CASSQGVRLAGGRGTDTQYF
-	TRBV20-1	TRBJ1-5	-	TGCAGTGCTAGAGTCCCAGGGGCGCACAATCAGCCCCAGCATTTT	CSARVPGAHNQPQHF
-	TRBV5-1	TRBJ1-1	few	TGCGCCAGCCCGACAGGAATGAACACTGAAGCTTTCTTT	CASPTGMNTEAFF
TRBD2	TRBV12-3/TRBV12-4	TRBJ2-5	many	TGTGCCAGCAGTTTAGTAATGCGGGGGGGGTGGGAGACCCAGTACTTC	CASSLVMRGGWETQYF
TRBD1	TRBV10-3	TRBJ2-5	many	TGTGCCATCAGCAGGGGGATGGAGACCCAGTACTTC	CAISRGMETQYF
-	TRBV7-9	TRBJ2-1	many	TGTGCCAGCACCCAGGACGGTCTTGAGCAGTTCTTC	CASTQDGLEQFF
-	TRBV3-2	TRBJ1-2	many	TGTGCCCCCCCGGGGAGGAACTATGGCTACACCTTC	CAPPGRNYGYTF
-	TRBV18	TRBJ1-4	many	TGTGCCAGCTCCGCCGCCCGGGGGCATGAAAAACTGTTTTTT	CASSAARGHEKLFF
-	TRBV2	TRBJ2-1	many	TGTGCCAGTGATAGACAGCCGGGGAATGAGCAGTTCTTC	CASDRQPGNEQFF
-	TRBV2	TRBJ1-2	-	TGTGCCAGCAGTGGCGGGGACCTCGGGAGTGACTATGGCTACACCTTC	CASSGGDLGSDYGYTF
-	TRBV6-2/TRBV6-3	TRBJ1-2	-	TGTACCAGCAGTCGCCCGACAGAATATGGCTACACCTTC	CTSSRPTEYGYTF
-	TRBV11-1	TRBJ2-5	many	TGTGCCAGCAGCTCAACAGGGACGGTGGGGGAGACCCAGTACTTC	CASSSTGTVGETQYF
-	TRBV7-6	TRBJ2-3	many	TGTGCCAGCAGCCCACGAGAAGTGCAGTATTTT	CASSPREVQYF
-	TRBV10-3	TRBJ2-7	many	TGTGCCATCAGGGGGGGGGCGGGAGCCACCGTCTACGAGCAGTACTTC	CAIRGGAGATVYEQYF
-	TRBV27	TRBJ1-5	many	TGTGCTACGGGCAGGGTTGGAGATCAGCCCCAGCATTTT	CATGRVGDQPQHF
-	TRBV24-1	TRBJ2-1	few	TGTGCCACCAGTGCTCCTAGCGTGACTAGGGGTGAGCAGTTCTTC	CATSAPSVTRGEQFF
-	TRBV18	TRBJ2-2	many	TGTGCCAGCTCACCTCTCGACGGGGGCAGTAGGACCGGGGAGCTGTTTTTT	CASSPLDGGSRTGELFF